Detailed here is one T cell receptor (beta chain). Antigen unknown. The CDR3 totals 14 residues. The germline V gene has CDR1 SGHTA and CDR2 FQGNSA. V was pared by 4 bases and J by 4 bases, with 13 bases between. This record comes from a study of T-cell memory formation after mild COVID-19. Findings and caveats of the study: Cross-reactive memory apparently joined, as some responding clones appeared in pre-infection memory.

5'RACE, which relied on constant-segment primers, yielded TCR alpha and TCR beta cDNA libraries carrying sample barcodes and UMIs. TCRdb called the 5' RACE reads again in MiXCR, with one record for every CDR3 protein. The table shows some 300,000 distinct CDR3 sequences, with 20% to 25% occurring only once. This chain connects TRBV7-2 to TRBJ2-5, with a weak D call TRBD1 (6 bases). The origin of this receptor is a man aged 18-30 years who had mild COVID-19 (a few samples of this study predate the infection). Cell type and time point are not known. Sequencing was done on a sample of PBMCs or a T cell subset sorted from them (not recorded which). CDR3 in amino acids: CASSSYRVGETQYF. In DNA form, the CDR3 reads TGTGCCAGCAGCTCCTACAGGGTTGGAGAGACCCAGTACTTC.